One sample yielded the 18 T cell receptor beta chains listed below, sequenced in a study of shared clonotypes between healthy human individuals. CD45RO-negative, CCR7-positively selected cells formed the naive CD8 fraction, excluding terminally differentiated effector memory CD45RA+ cells. Assay used: immunoSEQ multiplex PCR; TCRdb lists only in-frame clones, some missing. The data hold roughly 2,000,000 clones, with approximately 94% observed a single time. Material for sequencing was naive CD8+ T cells sorted from blood. These receptors originate from a man aged 18 to 35 in good health.

The chain is built from TRBV6-5 and TRBJ2-7; 8 nucleotides match TRBD1. The CDR3 is 16 residues long. Germline values: CDR1 MNHEY, CDR2 SVGAGI. V trimming: 9 bases; J trimming: 1 base; junction bases outside the gene matches: 14. The CDR3 bases are TGTGCCAGTAGATACTCGACAGGGGAAATTTCCTACGAGCAGTACTTC. Protein product: CASRYSTGEISYEQYF.

This clone was picked up one time. The V and J genes are TRBV27 and TRBJ2-7, with 8 nucleotides matching TRBD2. Germline V CDR1 and CDR2: MNHEY, SMNVEV (reference sequence). This CDR3 is 15 amino acids long. The junction had 11 bases not matched to a gene; V was cut back by 6 bases and J by 4 bases. CDR3 DNA sequence: TGTGCCAGCAGCGGCTTTCCGGGGGGGCTTTACGAGCAGTACTTC. This translates into CASSGFPGGLYEQYF.

The chain combines TRBV27 with TRBJ2-7; 7 nucleotides match TRBD1. V lost 4 bases and J lost 4; bases outside the gene matches: 7. This CDR3 spans 14 amino acids. Per the germline V gene, CDR1 is MNHEY and CDR2 is SMNVEV (reference sequence). In nucleotides, the CDR3 is TGTGCCAGCAGTTCTGGGAGACAGGGTTACGAGCAGTACTTC. Translating it yields CASSSGRQGYEQYF.

V usage is TRBV5-6 and J usage is TRBJ1-2; D gene unclear. This CDR3 region has 12 residues. CDR1 is SGHDT and CDR2 is YYEEEE in the germline V gene. V lost 3 bases, J lost 7 bases, and 10 bases lay in between. CDR3 in amino acids: CASSYLKLGYTF. The DNA of the CDR3 is TGTGCCAGCAGCTACCTAAAGCTTGGCTACACCTTC.

This chain joins TRBV6-6 and TRBJ2-1, with D hard to call. V lost 10 bases, J lost 0 bases, and 7 bases lay in between. The CDR3 loop spans 12 amino acids. CDR1 and CDR2 from the germline V gene are MNHNY and SVGAGI (reference sequence). DNA for the CDR3: TGTGCCACACGGAGCTCCTACAATGAGCAGTTCTTC. It translates to CATRSSYNEQFF.

This clone was observed a single time. Within the sample, other DNA sequences also encode this same CDR3. This sequence joins TRBV19 and TRBJ2-2; 8 bases align to TRBD2. The germline V gene encodes CDR1 LNHDA and CDR2 SQIVND (reference sequence). The CDR3 covers 15 residues. The J segment lost 4 bases and the V segment lost 3 bases, leaving 4 bases of the junction unmatched. The CDR3 bases are TGTGCCAGTAGTATCACCGGGGGGGCCACCGGGGAGCTGTTTTTT. Encoded protein: CASSITGGATGELFF. The full variable domain, rest sourced from reference TRBV19 and TRBJ2-2, is DGGITQSPKYLFRKEGQNVTLSCEQNLNHDAMYWYRQDPGQGLRLIYYSQIVNDFQKGDIAEGYSVSREKKESFPLTVTSAQKNPTAFYLCASSITGGATGELFFGEGSRLTVL.

J is TRBJ1-1 and V is TRBV7-9; no definite D call. CDR1 and CDR2 from the germline V gene are SEHNR and FQNEAQ (reference sequence). V was shortened by 3 bases and J by 0 bases, with 14 bases between the two germline ends. The CDR3 runs to 16 residues. The chain's CDR3 is CASSFSRTEMNTEAFF. The DNA for the CDR3 is TGTGCCAGCAGCTTTTCCAGGACGGAGATGAACACTGAAGCTTTCTTT.

This chain connects TRBV5-1 to TRBJ1-5, with 10 nucleotides matching TRBD1. The CDR3 extends over 19 amino acids. With V trimmed by 3 bases and J by 0 bases, 12 bases remained unmatched. Germline CDR1 is SGHRS and CDR2 is YFSETQ. The CDR3 loop reads CASSWYRDRGLYSNQPQHF. DNA for the CDR3: TGCGCCAGCAGCTGGTACCGGGACAGGGGTCTGTATAGCAATCAGCCCCAGCATTTT.

The chain combines TRBV7-2 with TRBJ2-7, with 12 nucleotides matching TRBD2. V trimming: 5 bases; J trimming: 7 bases; junction bases outside the gene matches: 9. Germline V gives CDR1 SGHTA, CDR2 FQGNSA. The CDR3 has 15 amino acids. CDR3 protein: CASSLNLAGGWEQYF. The CDR3 nucleotides read TGTGCCAGCAGCCTAAACCTAGCGGGAGGGTGGGAGCAGTACTTC.

The V and J genes are TRBV29-1 and TRBJ1-5; D gene ambiguous. The V end was cut by 5 bases, the J end by 7 bases, with 12 bases between. The germline CDR1 and CDR2 sequences are SQVTM and ANQGSEA. The CDR3 spans 12 residues. For the CDR3, the DNA is TGCAGCGTTAGGGAAGACTACCAGCCCCAGCATTTT. Its translation: CSVREDYQPQHF. The entire variable domain, with the rest obtained from reference TRBV29-1 and TRBJ1-5, is as follows: SAVISQKPSRDICQRGTSLTIQCQVDSQVTMMFWYRQQPGQSLTLIATANQGSEATYESGFVIDKFPISRPNLTFSTLTVSNMSPEDSSIYLCSVREDYQPQHFGDGTRLSIL.

V and J are TRBV4-1 and TRBJ2-7, with D perhaps matching TRBD1 (6 bases). The CDR3 consists of 16 residues. CDR1 is MGHRA, CDR2 YSYEKL, per germline. With 0 bases removed from V and 2 bases from J, the gap between germline ends came to 14 bases. CDR3 in DNA: TGCGCCAGCAGCCAAGATATTGGAGAGGGGGCCTACGAGCAGTACTTC. Its protein product is CASSQDIGEGAYEQYF.

The rearrangement joins TRBV18 to TRBJ2-1; tentative D call: TRBD1 (6 bases). CDR1 is KGHSH, CDR2 LQKENI, per germline. The ends were cut back, 3 bases at V and 5 bases at J, with 11 bases in the middle. This CDR3 is 14 amino acids long. This CDR3 is CASSPLGQHNEQFF. The CDR3 coding sequence is TGTGCCAGCTCACCCCTCGGACAGCACAATGAGCAGTTCTTC. The complete variable domain, with remaining parts taken from reference TRBV18 and TRBJ2-1, reads NAGVMQNPRHLVRRRGQEARLRCSPMKGHSHVYWYRQLPEEGLKFMVYLQKENIIDESGMPKERFSAEFPKEGPSILRIQQVVRGDSAAYFCASSPLGQHNEQFFGPGTRLTVL.

V usage is TRBV7-9 and J usage is TRBJ1-6; 7 bases line up with TRBD1. Germline V gene sequence: CDR1 SEHNR, CDR2 FQNEAQ (reference sequence). The trim removed 5 bases at V and 3 bases at J, leaving 1 base unmatched. The CDR3 is 14 amino acids. The CDR3 loop reads CASSGTDYNSPLHF. For the CDR3, the DNA is TGTGCCAGCAGCGGGACAGACTATAATTCACCCCTCCACTTT.

The chain joins TRBV12-5 to TRBJ2-7, with D possibly matching TRBD1 (6 bases). Looked up from germline, CDR1 is LGHNT and CDR2 is FRNRAP. The CDR3 has 15 amino acids. Trimming stripped 2 bases from V and 0 bases from J, with 11 bases between. The CDR3 nucleotides read TGTGCTAGTGGTTTGCCAATAGGGGGCTCCTACGAGCAGTACTTC. Its translation is CASGLPIGGSYEQYF.

In its sample, this clone was seen once. The same CDR3 arises from other DNA sequences in this sample as well. The chain has TRBV5-4 and TRBJ2-3; 7 bases map to TRBD2. CDR1 SGHNT and CDR2 YYREEE come from the germline V gene (reference sequence). The CDR3 has 14 amino acids. Trimming took 2 bases from V and 2 from J; bases not matched to a gene: 2. Written as DNA, the CDR3 is TGTGCCAGCAGCTTAGCGGGGCCCACAGATACGCAGTATTTT. This gives the protein CASSLAGPTDTQYF.

The rearrangement joins TRBV4-3 to TRBJ2-1; 10 bases are a match to TRBD2. V was clipped by 2 bases and J by 5 bases; unmatched bases: 0. CDR3 length: 14 residues. Germline assignment: CDR1 LGHNA and CDR2 YSLEER. The CDR3 spells CASSQLAGDNEQFF. The CDR3 DNA reads TGCGCCAGCAGCCAACTAGCGGGGGACAATGAGCAGTTCTTC.

For this clone: Distinct nucleotide sequences in the sample also encode this CDR3. This sequence joins TRBV27 and TRBJ1-2; TRBD1 aligns across 8 bases. The germline CDR1 and CDR2 sequences are MNHEY and SMNVEV (reference sequence). The trim removed 5 bases at V and 4 bases at J, leaving 3 bases unmatched. The CDR3 contains 13 residues. The CDR3 sequence: CASSPGQGYGYTF. Here the CDR3 DNA reads TGTGCCAGCAGTCCTGGACAGGGCTATGGCTACACCTTC.

CDR3 sequence (DNA): TGTGCCAGGACCCCCAGGCTGAGCTCCTACAATGAGCAGTTCTTC. It specifies CARTPRLSSYNEQFF. The chain uses TRBV2 and TRBJ2-1, with unresolved D. This CDR3 has 15 residues. Germline-derived CDR1 and CDR2 are SNHLY and FYNNEI. Trimming shortened V by 9 bases and J by 0 bases, and 15 bases separated the two germline ends.